This T cell receptor beta chain was obtained from a study of T cell responses to AZD1222 COVID-19 vaccine. General study findings and limits: CD4 TCRs linked to vaccination spanned spike, dominating at 160-218 and 743-854. The repertoires were collected only after the peak T cell response. Compared with day 0, the breadth and depth of the Spike-specific TCR repertoire rose significantly after two doses of AZD1222.

Sequencing was performed with immunoSEQ multiplex PCR; in TCRdb, only in-frame clones are kept and a portion is missing. The sample has 200,000 to 250,000 clones; 85% to 95% are singletons. A remark on this clone: The antigen is not known.

With 0 bases removed from V and 5 bases from J, the gap between germline ends came to 10 bases. The CDR3 totals 13 residues. CDR1 and CDR2 from the germline V gene are GTSNPN and SVGIG (reference sequence). This sequence originates from an adult in good health. Sequencing was performed on peripheral blood, taken on day 0 of MenACWY control vaccination. The chain carries TRBV30 and TRBJ1-2; no clear D gene. The DNA of the CDR3 is TGTGCCTGGAGTGTCGTCCAGGAGTATGGCTACACCTTC. It encodes CAWSVVQEYGYTF.